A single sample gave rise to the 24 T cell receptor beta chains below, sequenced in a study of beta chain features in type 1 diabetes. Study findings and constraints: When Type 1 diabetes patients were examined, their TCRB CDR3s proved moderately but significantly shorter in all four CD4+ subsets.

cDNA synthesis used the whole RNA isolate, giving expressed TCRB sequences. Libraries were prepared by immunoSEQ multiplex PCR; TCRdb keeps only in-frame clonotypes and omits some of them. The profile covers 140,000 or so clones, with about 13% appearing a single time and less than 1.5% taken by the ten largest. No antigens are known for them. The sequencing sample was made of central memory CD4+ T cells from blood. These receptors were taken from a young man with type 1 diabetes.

The CDR3 is CASEQGDVALGETQYF. CDR3 DNA sequence: TGCGCCAGTGAACAGGGGGACGTCGCTTTAGGAGAGACCCAGTACTTC. This sequence joins TRBV5-1 and TRBJ2-5, with 8 bases identical to TRBD1. The CDR3 consists of 16 residues. V trimming: 8 bases; J trimming: 4 bases; junction bases outside the gene matches: 16. Germline V gives CDR1 SGHRS, CDR2 YFSETQ.

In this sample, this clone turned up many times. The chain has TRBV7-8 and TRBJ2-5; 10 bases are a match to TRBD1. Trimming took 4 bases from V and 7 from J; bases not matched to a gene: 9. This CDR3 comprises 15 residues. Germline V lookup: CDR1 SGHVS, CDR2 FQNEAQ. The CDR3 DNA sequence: TGTGCCAGCAGCTCCTCCGGGACAGGGGCCGGGACCCAGTACTTC. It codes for CASSSSGTGAGTQYF.

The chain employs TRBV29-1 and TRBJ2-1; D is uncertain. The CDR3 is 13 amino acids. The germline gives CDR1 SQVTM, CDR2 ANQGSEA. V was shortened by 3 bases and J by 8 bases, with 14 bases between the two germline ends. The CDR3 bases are TGCAGCGTTGAGAGTCGAGGTCTTGATGAGCAGTTCTTC. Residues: CSVESRGLDEQFF.

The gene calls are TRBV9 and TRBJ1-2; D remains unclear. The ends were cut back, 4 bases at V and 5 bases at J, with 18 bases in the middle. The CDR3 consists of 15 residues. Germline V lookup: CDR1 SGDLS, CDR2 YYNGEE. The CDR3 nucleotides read TGTGCCAGCAGCTCACAGCCTACCCCCTTGTATGGCTACACCTTC. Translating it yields CASSSQPTPLYGYTF.

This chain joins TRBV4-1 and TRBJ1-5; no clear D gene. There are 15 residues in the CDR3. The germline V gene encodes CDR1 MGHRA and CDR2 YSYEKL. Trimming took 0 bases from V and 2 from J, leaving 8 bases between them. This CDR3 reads CASSQETTGNQPQHF. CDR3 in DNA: TGCGCCAGCAGCCAAGAGACCACAGGCAATCAGCCCCAGCATTTT.

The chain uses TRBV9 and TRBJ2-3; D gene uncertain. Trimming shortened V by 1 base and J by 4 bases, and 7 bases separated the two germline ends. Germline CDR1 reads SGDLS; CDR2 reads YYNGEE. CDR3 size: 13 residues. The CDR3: CASSVLDPDTQYF. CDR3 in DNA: TGTGCCAGCAGCGTACTCGACCCAGATACGCAGTATTTT. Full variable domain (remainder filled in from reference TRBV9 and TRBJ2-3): DSGVTQTPKHLITATGQRVTLRCSPRSGDLSVYWYQQSLDQGLQFLIQYYNGEERAKGNILERFSAQQFPDLHSELNLSSLELGDSALYFCASSVLDPDTQYFGPGTRLTVL.

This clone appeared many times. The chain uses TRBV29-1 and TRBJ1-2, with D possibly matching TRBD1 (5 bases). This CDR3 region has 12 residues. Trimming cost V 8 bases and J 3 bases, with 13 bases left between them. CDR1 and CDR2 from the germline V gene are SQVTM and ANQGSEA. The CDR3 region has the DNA TGCAGCACCCAGGGTGGCGACTATGGCTACACCTTC. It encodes CSTQGGDYGYTF.

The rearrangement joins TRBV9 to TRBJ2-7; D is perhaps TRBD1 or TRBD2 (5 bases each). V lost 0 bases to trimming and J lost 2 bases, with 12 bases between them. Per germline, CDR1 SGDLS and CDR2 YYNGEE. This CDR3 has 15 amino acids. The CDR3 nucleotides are TGTGCCAGCAGCGTAGGCCAGGGACCGGCCTACGAGCAGTACTTC. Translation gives CASSVGQGPAYEQYF.

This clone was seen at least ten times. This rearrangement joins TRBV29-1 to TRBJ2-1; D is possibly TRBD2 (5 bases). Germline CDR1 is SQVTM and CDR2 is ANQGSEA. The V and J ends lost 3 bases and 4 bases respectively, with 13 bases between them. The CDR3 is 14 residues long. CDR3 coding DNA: TGCAGCGTTGAGTCCTGGGAGAAGTACAATGAGCAGTTCTTC. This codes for CSVESWEKYNEQFF.

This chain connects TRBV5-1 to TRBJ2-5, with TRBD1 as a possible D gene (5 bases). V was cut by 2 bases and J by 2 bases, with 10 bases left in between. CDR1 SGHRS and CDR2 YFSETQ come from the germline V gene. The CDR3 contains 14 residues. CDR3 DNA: TGCGCCAGCAGCTTCGGACAAGGGCAAGAGACCCAGTACTTC. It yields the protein CASSFGQGQETQYF.

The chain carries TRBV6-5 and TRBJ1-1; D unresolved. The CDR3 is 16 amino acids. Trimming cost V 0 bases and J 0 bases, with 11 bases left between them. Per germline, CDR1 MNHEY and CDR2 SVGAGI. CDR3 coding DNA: TGTGCCAGCAGTTACTCGATAGGCAGCCTGAACACTGAAGCTTTCTTT. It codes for CASSYSIGSLNTEAFF.

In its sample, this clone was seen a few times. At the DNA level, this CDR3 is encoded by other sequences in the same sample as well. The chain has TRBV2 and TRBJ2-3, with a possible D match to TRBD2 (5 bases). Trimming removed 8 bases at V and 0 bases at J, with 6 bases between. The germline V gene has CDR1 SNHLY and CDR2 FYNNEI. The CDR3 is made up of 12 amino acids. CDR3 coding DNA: TGTGCCAGCGAGGGCAGCACAGATACGCAGTATTTT. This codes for CASEGSTDTQYF. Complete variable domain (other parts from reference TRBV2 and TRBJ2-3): EPEVTQTPSHQVTQMGQEVILRCVPISNHLYFYWYRQILGQKVEFLVSFYNNEISEKSEIFDDQFSVERPDGSNFTLKIRSTKLEDSAMYFCASEGSTDTQYFGPGTRLTVL.

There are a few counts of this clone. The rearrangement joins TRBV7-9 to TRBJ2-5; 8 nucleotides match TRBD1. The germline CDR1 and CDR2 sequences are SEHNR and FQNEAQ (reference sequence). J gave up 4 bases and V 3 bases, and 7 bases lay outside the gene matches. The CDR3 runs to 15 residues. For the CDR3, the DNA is TGTGCCAGCAGCTTGGAGACAGGGGTTAGAGAGACCCAGTACTTC. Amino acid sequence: CASSLETGVRETQYF.

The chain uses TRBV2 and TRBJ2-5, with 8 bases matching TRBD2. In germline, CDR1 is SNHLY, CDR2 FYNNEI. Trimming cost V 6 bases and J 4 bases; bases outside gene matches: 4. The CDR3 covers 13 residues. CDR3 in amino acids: CASRRTSTETQYF. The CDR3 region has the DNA TGTGCCAGCAGGAGGACTAGCACAGAGACCCAGTACTTC.

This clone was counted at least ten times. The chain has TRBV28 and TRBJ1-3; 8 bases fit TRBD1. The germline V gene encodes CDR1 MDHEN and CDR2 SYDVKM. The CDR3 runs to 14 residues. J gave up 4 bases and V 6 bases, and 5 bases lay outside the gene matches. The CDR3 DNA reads TGTGCCAGCAGCGCAGGGGGCGCGGGAAACACCATATATTTT. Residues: CASSAGGAGNTIYF.

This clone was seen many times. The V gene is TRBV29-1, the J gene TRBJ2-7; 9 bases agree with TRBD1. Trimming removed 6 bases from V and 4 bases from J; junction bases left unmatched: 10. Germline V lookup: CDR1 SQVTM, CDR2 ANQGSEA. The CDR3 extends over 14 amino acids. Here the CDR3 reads CSVARGDRAYEQYF. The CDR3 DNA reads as TGCAGCGTCGCTAGGGGGGACAGGGCATACGAGCAGTACTTC.

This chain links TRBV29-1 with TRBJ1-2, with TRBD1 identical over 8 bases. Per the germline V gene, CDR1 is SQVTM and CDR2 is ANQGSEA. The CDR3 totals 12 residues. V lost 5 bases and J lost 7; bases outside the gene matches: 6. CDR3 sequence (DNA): TGCAGCGTTTCAGGGGGCCGGGGTGGCTACACCTTC. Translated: CSVSGGRGGYTF.

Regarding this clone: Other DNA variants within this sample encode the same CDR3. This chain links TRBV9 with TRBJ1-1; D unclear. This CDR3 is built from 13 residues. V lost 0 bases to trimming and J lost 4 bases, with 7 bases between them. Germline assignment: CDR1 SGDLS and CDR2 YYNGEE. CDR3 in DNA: TGTGCCAGCAGCGTAGAACGGTTCACTGAAGCTTTCTTT. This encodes CASSVERFTEAFF.

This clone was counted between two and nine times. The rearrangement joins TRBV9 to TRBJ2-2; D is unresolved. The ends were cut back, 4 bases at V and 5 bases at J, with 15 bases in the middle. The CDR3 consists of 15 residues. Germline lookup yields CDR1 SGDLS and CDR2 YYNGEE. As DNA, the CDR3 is TGTGCCAGCAGCCCCCGCCGAGAACTAACCGGGGAGCTGTTTTTT. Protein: CASSPRRELTGELFF.

Written as DNA, the CDR3 is TGTGCCAGTAGTCAACGGGACAGGGGGCGCCATGAGCAGTTCTTC. Its translation is CASSQRDRGRHEQFF. The rearrangement joins TRBV19 to TRBJ2-1; TRBD1 agrees at 12 bases. There are 15 residues in the CDR3. Germline CDR1 is LNHDA and CDR2 is SQIVND (reference sequence). V was clipped by 5 bases and J by 8 bases; unmatched bases: 7.

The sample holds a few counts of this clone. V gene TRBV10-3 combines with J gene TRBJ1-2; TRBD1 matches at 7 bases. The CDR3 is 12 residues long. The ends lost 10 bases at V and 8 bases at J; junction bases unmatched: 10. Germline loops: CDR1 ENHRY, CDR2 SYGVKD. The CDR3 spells CATSPGTEGYTF. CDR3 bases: TGTGCCACTAGTCCGGGGACAGAAGGCTACACCTTC.

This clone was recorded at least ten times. The chain's CDR3 is CASSLEISAAYEQYF. CDR3 in DNA: TGTGCCAGCAGCTTAGAAATAAGCGCAGCCTACGAGCAGTACTTC. The chain links TRBV11-1 to TRBJ2-7; D is undetermined. CDR1 and CDR2 (germline): SGHAT, FQDESV (reference sequence). With 1 base removed from V and 2 bases from J, the gap between germline ends came to 12 bases. CDR3 length: 15 amino acids.

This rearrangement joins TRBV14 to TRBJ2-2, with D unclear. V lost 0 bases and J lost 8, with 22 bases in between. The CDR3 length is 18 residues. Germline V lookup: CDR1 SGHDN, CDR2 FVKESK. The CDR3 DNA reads TGTGCCAGCAGCCAAGAAGGCCGTTCGGGCTTCGGAACGGGGGAGCTGTTTTTT. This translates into CASSQEGRSGFGTGELFF.

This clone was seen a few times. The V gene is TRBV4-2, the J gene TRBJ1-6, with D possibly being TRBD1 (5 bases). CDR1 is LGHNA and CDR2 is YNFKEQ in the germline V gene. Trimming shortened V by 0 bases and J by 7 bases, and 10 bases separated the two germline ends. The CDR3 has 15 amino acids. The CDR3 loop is CASSQDNQGNSPLHF. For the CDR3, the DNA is TGTGCCAGCAGCCAAGATAACCAGGGAAATTCACCCCTCCACTTT.